This TCR beta chain was found in a study of tumour-infiltrating T cells in Burkitt lymphoma. In the study overall: All epidemiological Burkitt lymphoma subtypes were represented in the cohort. Overall and progression-free survival were predicted by productive clonality.

Only in-frame clones appear in the TCRdb table, and some are missing; sequencing was by immunoSEQ multiplex PCR. This table holds about 2,000 clones, about 13% found once. Study outcomes and limitations: Several public clonotypes were shared across many Burkitt lymphoma patients.

Comment on this clone: Antigen: not known.

V lost 4 bases to trimming and J lost 2 bases, with 12 bases between them. From germline, CDR1 is MNHEY and CDR2 SMNVEV (reference sequence). The CDR3 is 14 residues long. The chain uses TRBV27 and TRBJ2-7, with D uncertain. The material sequenced was tumor tissue. The sequence derives from a human donor with Burkitt lymphoma. The CDR3 DNA follows: TGTGCCAGCAGTTCAAAGGGCGCTACCTACGAGCAGTACTTC. Translated, it gives CASSSKGATYEQYF.